This entry lists 3 T cell receptor beta chains sequenced from one sample in a study of blood T cell repertoires in COVID-19. The method was immunoSEQ multiplex PCR; TCRdb's version includes in-frame clones alone and lacks a portion of them. The data show roughly 80,000 clones, 87% seen once. The source material was peripheral blood. All receptors derive from a woman aged 80 or older with active or convalescent COVID-19.

CDR3 region: CASSRFGLAGRADTQYF. In DNA form, the CDR3 reads TGCGCCAGCAGCCGCTTCGGGCTAGCGGGGAGGGCAGATACGCAGTATTTT. The chain employs TRBV4-1 and TRBJ2-3; 9 positions match TRBD2. This CDR3 has 17 residues. Looked up from germline, CDR1 is MGHRA and CDR2 is YSYEKL. J gave up 4 bases and V 4 bases, and 12 bases lay outside the gene matches.

This clone has only one observation. The rearrangement uses TRBV9 and TRBJ1-2; 9 nucleotides line up with TRBD1. Losses at the gene ends were 4 bases for V and 5 bases for J; bases not matched to a gene: 6. This CDR3 has 14 residues. From germline, CDR1 is SGDLS and CDR2 YYNGEE. CDR3 nucleotides: TGTGCCAGCAGCAAGGACAGGGGTGGGTATGGCTACACCTTC. Translation gives CASSKDRGGYGYTF.

The chain carries TRBV6-2 or TRBV6-3 and TRBJ2-6; D not resolved. Trimming removed 0 bases from V and 0 bases from J, with 9 bases in between. Germline CDR1 MNHEY, CDR2 SVGEGT. The CDR3 contains 17 residues. CDR3 in DNA: TGTGCCAGCAGTTACTCGACTCGCCGCTCTGGGGCCAACGTCCTGACTTTC. Translation gives CASSYSTRRSGANVLTF.